These T cell receptor beta chains were read from a single sample in a study of shared T cell receptors in the human thymus. Assay used: immunoSEQ multiplex PCR; TCRdb lists only in-frame clones, some missing. Of approximately 760,000 clones in the sample, roughly 85% were seen once. The sample also formed part of further work on human thymus T cells.

The sample taken for sequencing was thymocytes. These receptors originate from a girl under three years old with a congenital heart defect. Both conserved end residues are part of each CDR3. Each record gives: J gene, D gene, V gene, clone size, CDR3 protein, CDR3 DNA. D genes are given only for firm matches. Some rows mark clone size as missing; the rest say once, few, many or name a class of expanded clone.

J: TRBJ2-1; D: TRBD1; V: TRBV19; size: NA; CDR3: CASSNSPGQQPNEQFF; DNA: TGTGCCAGTAGTAACTCACCGGGACAGCAACCCAATGAGCAGTTCTTC
J: TRBJ2-7; D: TRBD1; V: TRBV25-1; size: NA; CDR3: CASSERGDRGLGEQYF; DNA: TGTGCCAGCAGTGAAAGGGGAGACAGGGGGCTTGGCGAGCAGTACTTC
J: TRBJ1-6; D: NA; V: TRBV4-1; size: few; CDR3: CASSQETGWKGNSPLHF; DNA: TGCGCCAGCAGCCAAGAGACAGGATGGAAGGGTAATTCACCCCTCCACTTT
J: TRBJ2-7; D: TRBD1; V: TRBV14; size: once; CDR3: CASSQEELRTGAYEQYF; DNA: TGTGCCAGCAGCCAAGAAGAGTTGCGGACAGGAGCCTACGAGCAGTACTTC
J: TRBJ1-5; D: NA; V: TRBV7-3; size: NA; CDR3: CASSYHPGQPQHF; DNA: TGTGCCAGCAGCTACCACCCCGGGCAGCCCCAGCATTTT
J: TRBJ2-7; D: TRBD1; V: TRBV5-5; size: NA; CDR3: CASSLGPTPGDREEQYF; DNA: TGTGCCAGCAGCTTGGGTCCTACTCCCGGGGACAGGGAGGAGCAGTACTTC
J: TRBJ2-1; D: TRBD1; V: TRBV5-1; size: NA; CDR3: CASSLAETGQGLNEQFF; DNA: TGCGCCAGCAGCTTGGCCGAGACGGGACAGGGGTTGAATGAGCAGTTCTTC
J: TRBJ1-1; D: NA; V: TRBV29-1; size: NA; CDR3: CSVVRQGNTEAFF; DNA: TGCAGCGTTGTTAGGCAGGGGAACACTGAAGCTTTCTTT
J: TRBJ2-7; D: TRBD2; V: TRBV6-6; size: NA; CDR3: CASSYSIGGAYEQYF; DNA: TGTGCCAGCAGTTACTCGATCGGGGGGGCGTACGAGCAGTACTTC
J: TRBJ1-4; D: NA; V: TRBV6-5; size: NA; CDR3: CASTRLGAGNEKLFF; DNA: TGTGCCAGCACAAGGCTAGGGGCCGGTAATGAAAAACTGTTTTTT
J: TRBJ1-2; D: NA; V: TRBV7-9; size: once; CDR3: CASSFKHGPKINYGYTF; DNA: TGTGCCAGCAGCTTTAAGCACGGTCCAAAAATTAACTATGGCTACACCTTC
J: TRBJ1-2; D: TRBD1; V: TRBV5-4; size: NA; CDR3: CASSGSGQEPANYGYTF; DNA: TGTGCCAGCAGCGGATCGGGACAGGAACCTGCTAACTATGGCTACACCTTC
J: TRBJ2-7; D: NA; V: TRBV5-4; size: NA; CDR3: CASSLAQWGAYEQYF; DNA: TGTGCCAGCAGCTTGGCTCAGTGGGGGGCCTACGAGCAGTACTTC
J: TRBJ2-7; D: TRBD1; V: TRBV5-5; size: NA; CDR3: CASSPIRGQGVFYEQYF; DNA: TGTGCCAGCAGCCCTATCCGAGGACAGGGGGTATTTTACGAGCAGTACTTC
J: TRBJ2-2; D: NA; V: TRBV5-1; size: NA; CDR3: CASSLGSGTGELFF; DNA: TGCGCCAGCAGCTTGGGGTCGGGGACCGGGGAGCTGTTTTTT
J: TRBJ2-7; D: NA; V: TRBV5-6; size: few; CDR3: CASSSRTGHAYEQYF; DNA: TGTGCCAGCAGCTCCCGTACAGGGCACGCCTACGAGCAGTACTTC
J: TRBJ1-2; D: NA; V: TRBV27; size: NA; CDR3: CASSFGPRGGYTF; DNA: TGTGCCAGCAGTTTCGGGCCTAGGGGTGGCTACACCTTC
J: TRBJ1-2; D: TRBD1; V: TRBV7-2; size: NA; CDR3: CASSPKDREVIGYTF; DNA: TGTGCCAGCAGCCCAAAGGACAGGGAGGTCATCGGCTACACCTTC
J: TRBJ1-5; D: NA; V: TRBV28; size: NA; CDR3: CASRAGYNQPQHF; DNA: TGTGCCAGCAGGGCAGGGTACAATCAGCCCCAGCATTTT
J: TRBJ1-1; D: TRBD1; V: TRBV4-1; size: NA; CDR3: CASRRTGTMNTEAFF; DNA: TGCGCCAGCAGGCGGACAGGGACTATGAACACTGAAGCTTTCTTT
J: TRBJ2-6; D: NA; V: TRBV5-6; size: NA; CDR3: CASSFRGTGANVLTF; DNA: TGTGCCAGCAGCTTTCGGGGGACCGGGGCCAACGTCCTGACTTTC
J: TRBJ2-3; D: NA; V: TRBV5-6; size: once; CDR3: CASSWTDHVDTQYF; DNA: TGTGCCAGCAGCTGGACAGACCATGTGGATACGCAGTATTTT
J: TRBJ2-1; D: TRBD2; V: TRBV25-1; size: NA; CDR3: CASTGFDQRGYNEQFF; DNA: TGTGCCAGCACCGGGTTTGATCAGCGGGGATACAATGAGCAGTTCTTC
J: TRBJ1-1; D: NA; V: TRBV5-1; size: NA; CDR3: CASSLGPDDTPTNMNTEAFF; DNA: TGCGCCAGCAGCTTGGGGCCGGATGACACCCCAACCAACATGAACACTGAAGCTTTCTTT
J: TRBJ1-2; D: NA; V: TRBV28; size: once; CDR3: CASIGDRLYGYTF; DNA: TGTGCCAGCATCGGAGACAGACTCTATGGCTACACCTTC
J: TRBJ1-1; D: TRBD1; V: TRBV5-6; size: NA; CDR3: CASVLSERTGESGTEAFF; DNA: TGTGCCAGCGTTTTAAGCGAAAGGACAGGGGAATCGGGCACTGAAGCTTTCTTT
J: TRBJ2-1; D: NA; V: TRBV6-6; size: NA; CDR3: CASSYRSGTPQFF; DNA: TGTGCCAGCAGTTACCGCTCCGGGACTCCGCAGTTCTTC
J: TRBJ2-7; D: NA; V: TRBV5-5; size: few; CDR3: CASSRTREQYF; DNA: TGTGCCAGCAGCCGCACGCGGGAGCAGTACTTC
J: TRBJ1-1; D: NA; V: TRBV4-1; size: NA; CDR3: CASSAYTEAFF; DNA: TGCGCCAGCAGTGCGTACACTGAAGCTTTCTTT
J: TRBJ1-1; D: NA; V: TRBV7-8; size: NA; CDR3: CASSGRPRGTEAFF; DNA: TGTGCCAGCAGTGGTCGACCCCGGGGCACTGAAGCTTTCTTT
J: TRBJ2-7; D: NA; V: TRBV11-2; size: NA; CDR3: CASSFEMDRGSHSTYEQYF; DNA: TGTGCCAGCAGCTTTGAGATGGATAGGGGATCCCATTCGACATACGAGCAGTACTTC
J: TRBJ2-1; D: TRBD2; V: TRBV6-5; size: NA; CDR3: CASSYSSGGAYNEQFF; DNA: TGTGCCAGCAGTTACTCGAGCGGGGGGGCCTACAATGAGCAGTTCTTC
J: TRBJ1-2; D: TRBD1; V: TRBV7-2; size: NA; CDR3: CASSTRGRQGRGYTF; DNA: TGTGCCAGCAGCACTCGAGGGAGACAGGGGAGAGGCTACACCTTC